This T cell receptor beta chain was identified during a study of cytomegalovirus exposure and HLA in healthy donors. PCR used 60 Vbeta primers and 13 Jbeta primers. Repertoires were generated with immunoSEQ multiplex PCR, while TCRdb's copy carries only in-frame clones and drops some. The sample includes about 130,000 clones, around 80% seen only once; the top ten take roughly 1.2%. Findings and caveats of the study: In an earlier analysis, productive rearrangement rates for most beta V segments clustered near 87% or 30%. TCR beta chain V- and J-gene trimming was linked, in a later analysis, to a missense variant in DCLRE1C. Presence/absence analyses rested on an assumption that sequencing depth was roughly uniform across donors.

A word on this clone: Antigen: not known.

Germline values: CDR1 MGHRA, CDR2 YSYEKL. The CDR3 is 16 residues long. Trimming at V came to 4 bases and at J to 2 bases, leaving 6 bases not matched to a gene. The specimen sequenced was PBMCs. The chain has TRBV4-1 and TRBJ2-2; 8 positions match TRBD1. The sequence derives from a female donor in good health and CMV-seronegative. The CDR3 coding sequence is TGCGCCAGCAGCCTCCGGACAGGGTCTAACACCGGGGAGCTGTTTTTT. Its translation: CASSLRTGSNTGELFF.